This is a list of T cell receptor beta chains from one sample in a study of T cells after yellow fever vaccination. TCRdb recomputed calls from the 5' RACE reads with MiXCR, one row per CDR3 protein. In the table there are 14,000 or so distinct CDR3 sequences, 6% to 9.5% of which are singletons. Source: PBMCs, either bulk or a sorted T-cell subset (CD4+, CD8+, memory, or dextramer-sorted; not recorded which), taken on the day of the yellow fever booster vaccination. The receptors stem from a man aged 18 to 30 who received the YFV17D yellow fever vaccine. Each CDR3 is given with its conserved first and last residue. The order of the fields is V gene, clone size, J gene, CDR3 protein. The size entry gives once, few, many or a size class.

v_call: TRBV18
clone_size: medium-sized
j_call: TRBJ2-7
cdr3_aa: CASSPQRGSDEQYF

v_call: TRBV3-1
clone_size: many
j_call: TRBJ2-5
cdr3_aa: CASSQVLAGLQETQYF

v_call: TRBV20-1
clone_size: many
j_call: TRBJ1-5
cdr3_aa: CSATGQESQPQHF

v_call: TRBV6-5
clone_size: many
j_call: TRBJ2-4
cdr3_aa: CASRKDVSVAGGIQYF

v_call: TRBV5-1
clone_size: medium-sized
j_call: TRBJ2-7
cdr3_aa: CASSFAGQGGNEQYF

v_call: TRBV3-1
clone_size: many
j_call: TRBJ1-1
cdr3_aa: CASSQFLGNTEAFF

v_call: TRBV2
clone_size: medium-sized
j_call: TRBJ2-6
cdr3_aa: CASRNLGANVLTF

v_call: TRBV5-1
clone_size: medium-sized
j_call: TRBJ2-2
cdr3_aa: CASSPFGTSGGGTGELFF

v_call: TRBV4-3
clone_size: many
j_call: TRBJ2-3
cdr3_aa: CASSQEVNRGQMTDTQYF

v_call: TRBV5-1
clone_size: few
j_call: TRBJ1-3
cdr3_aa: CASSLEGVRRSGNTIYF

v_call: TRBV19
clone_size: many
j_call: TRBJ2-5
cdr3_aa: CASGTSFYQETQYF

v_call: TRBV4-3
clone_size: many
j_call: TRBJ2-3
cdr3_aa: CASSQEEAGGLDTQYF

v_call: TRBV18
clone_size: medium-sized
j_call: TRBJ2-5
cdr3_aa: CASSPRLAETQYF

v_call: TRBV29-1
clone_size: many
j_call: TRBJ2-1
cdr3_aa: CSVEGHGNNEQFF

v_call: TRBV5-6
clone_size: medium-sized
j_call: TRBJ1-1
cdr3_aa: CASRPDNRDTEAFF